This T cell receptor (beta chain) was found in a study of T cells in localized non-small cell lung cancer. With 2 bases removed from V and 3 bases from J, the gap between germline ends came to 14 bases. There are 15 residues in the CDR3. Germline CDR1 reads MNHEY; CDR2 reads SVGAGI. The assay was immunoSEQ multiplex PCR, and TCRdb's table has in-frame clones only and misses some. The table includes about 130,000 clones, roughly 90% detected once. Regarding this clone: What it binds is not known.

Study-wide points: Higher blood T cell density went with longer overall survival.

The rearrangement uses TRBV6-5 and TRBJ2-7; D ambiguous. The starting material was peripheral blood, obtained before any cancer treatment. This TCR derives from a female donor over 55 with stage I lung adenocarcinoma. The CDR3 is CASSYVSDRNYEQYF. CDR3 DNA: TGTGCCAGCAGTTACGTGTCCGACCGAAACTACGAGCAGTACTTC.